This T cell receptor (beta chain) stems from a study of blood T cells in healthy people across ages. This CDR3 comprises 17 residues. Trimming cost V 4 bases and J 7 bases, with 26 bases left between them. Looked up from germline, CDR1 is SGHRS and CDR2 is YFSETQ. Through a sample-barcoded 5' primer and a J-beta primer mix, a second PCR was run for about 7 to 12 cycles. TCRdb re-called the 5' RACE reads with MiXCR, one entry per CDR3 protein. The table includes approximately 680,000 distinct CDR3 sequences, 32% detected once. Sequences were obtained from blood. This sequence was found in a woman over 75 in good health. V is TRBV5-1 and J is TRBJ1-1, with a tentative D call TRBD1 (5 bases). The CDR3 DNA follows: TGCGCCAGCAGCGGGGGGTCCGGGGCCGTCGGGAGCAATGAAGCTTTCTTT. It codes for CASSGGSGAVGSNEAFF.